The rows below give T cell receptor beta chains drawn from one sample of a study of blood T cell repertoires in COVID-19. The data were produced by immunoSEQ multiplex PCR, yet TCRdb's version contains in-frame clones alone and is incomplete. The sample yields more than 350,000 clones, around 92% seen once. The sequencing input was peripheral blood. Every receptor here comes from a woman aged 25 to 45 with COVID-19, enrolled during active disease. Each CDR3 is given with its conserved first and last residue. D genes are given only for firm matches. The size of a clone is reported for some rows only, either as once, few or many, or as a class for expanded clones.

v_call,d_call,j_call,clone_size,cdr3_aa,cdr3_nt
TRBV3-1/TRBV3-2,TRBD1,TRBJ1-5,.,CASSQDSAGGRPQHF,TGTGCCAGCAGCCAAGATAGCGCAGGGGGTCGGCCCCAGCATTTT
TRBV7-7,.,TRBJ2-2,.,CASSQITGSLGGELFF,TGTGCTAGCAGCCAGATCACCGGGTCTTTAGGCGGGGAGCTGTTTTTT
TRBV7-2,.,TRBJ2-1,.,CASSLEGRGGYNEQFF,TGTGCCAGCAGCTTAGAGGGGAGAGGGGGCTACAATGAGCAGTTCTTC
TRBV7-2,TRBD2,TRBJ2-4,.,CASSPRGAGRENIQYF,TGTGCCAGCAGCCCCCGCGGAGCGGGGAGGGAAAACATTCAGTACTTC
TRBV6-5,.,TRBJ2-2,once,CASSYQTGELFF,TGTGCCAGCAGTTATCAGACCGGGGAGCTGTTTTTT
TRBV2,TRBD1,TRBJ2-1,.,CASSVFRDSDSNEQFF,TGTGCCAGCAGTGTCTTCCGGGACAGCGATTCCAATGAGCAGTTCTTC
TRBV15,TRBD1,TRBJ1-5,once,CATSRDYPGGGSNQPQHF,TGTGCCACCAGCAGAGATTACCCAGGGGGTGGAAGCAATCAGCCCCAGCATTTT
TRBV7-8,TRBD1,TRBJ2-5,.,CASSPRLGTGGRGETQYF,TGTGCCAGCAGCCCTAGATTGGGGACAGGGGGCCGGGGAGAGACCCAGTACTTC
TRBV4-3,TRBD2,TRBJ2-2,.,CASSLGLATGELFF,TGCGCCAGCAGCCTCGGACTAGCCACCGGGGAGCTGTTTTTT
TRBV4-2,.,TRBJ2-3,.,CASSRQVVAGPGTDTQYF,TGTGCCAGCAGCCGTCAGGTAGTCGCGGGCCCAGGCACAGATACGCAGTATTTT
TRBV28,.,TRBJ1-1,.,CASILGGADPNTEAFF,TGTGCCAGCATCCTAGGAGGAGCGGATCCGAACACTGAAGCTTTCTTT
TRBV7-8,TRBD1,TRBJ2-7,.,CASSPPQGQGAHEQYF,TGTGCCAGCAGCCCGCCCCAGGGACAGGGGGCCCACGAGCAGTACTTC
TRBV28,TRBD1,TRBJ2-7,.,CATQIPGQSYEQYF,TGTGCCACCCAGATTCCGGGACAGTCCTACGAGCAGTACTTC
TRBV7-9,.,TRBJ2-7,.,CASSPSGVTGAYEQYF,TGTGCCAGCAGCCCTTCCGGAGTGACAGGAGCCTACGAGCAGTACTTC